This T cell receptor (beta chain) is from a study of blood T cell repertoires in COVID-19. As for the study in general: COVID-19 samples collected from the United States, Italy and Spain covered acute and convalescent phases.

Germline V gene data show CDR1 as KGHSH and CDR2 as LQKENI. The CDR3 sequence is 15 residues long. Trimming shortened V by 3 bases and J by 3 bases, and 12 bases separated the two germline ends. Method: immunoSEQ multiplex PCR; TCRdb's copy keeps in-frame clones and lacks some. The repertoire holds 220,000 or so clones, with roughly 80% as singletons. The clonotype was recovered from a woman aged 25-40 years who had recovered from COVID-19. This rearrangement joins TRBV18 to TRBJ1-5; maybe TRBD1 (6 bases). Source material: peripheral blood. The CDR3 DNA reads TGTGCCAGCTCACCTAATGGACAGTACAATCAGCCCCAGCATTTT. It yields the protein CASSPNGQYNQPQHF. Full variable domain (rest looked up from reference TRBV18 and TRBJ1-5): NAGVMQNPRHLVRRRGQEARLRCSPMKGHSHVYWYRQLPEEGLKFMVYLQKENIIDESGMPKERFSAEFPKEGPSILRIQQVVRGDSAAYFCASSPNGQYNQPQHFGDGTRLSIL.